A selection of T cell receptor beta chains follows, all from one sample in a study of T cells in Graves' hyperthyroidism and ophthalmopathy. TCRdb re-called the multiplex PCR reads with MiXCR, one entry per CDR3 protein. In the table there are under 700,000 distinct CDR3 sequences, under 60% of which are singletons. The sequencing input was peripheral blood or thyroid tissue (not recorded which). These receptors were collected from a woman aged 18 to 35 with Graves' hyperthyroidism. The CDR3 runs from the conserved cysteine through the conserved F or W.

CDR3 length,V gene,CDR3 protein
15,TRBV7-8,CASSGRETVNTEAFF
15,TRBV24-1,CATSDSTTGTETQYF
14,TRBV7-9,CASSSTGGNQPQHF
15,TRBV7-2,CASSPSAVSNQPQHF
13,TRBV12-3/TRBV12-4,CASKIAGQETQYF
11,TRBV24-1,CAWSRQRGYTF
14,TRBV7-2,CASSLEGGNYEQYF
12,TRBV7-9,CASSKQGSEAFF
14,TRBV10-2,CASSLGNRQETQYF
16,TRBV6-5,CASSWIGTHWDYGYTF
13,TRBV2,CASSEGRLYEQYF
15,TRBV7-3,CASSPTSTGNSPLHF
13,TRBV5-1,CASSLETQETQYF
18,TRBV29-1,CSVERGLAGGKNTGELSW
16,TRBV13,CASSLAGGERTETQHF
17,TRBV7-9,CASSLRSTSGSLDEQYF
14,TRBV2,CASSDSEANYGYTF
16,TRBV7-9,CASSQARNSWNTEAFF
14,TRBV4-1,CASSKGLAGETQCF
15,TRBV7-3,CASSRDFQMQETQYF
15,TRBV15,CATSGSRNSGNTIYF
14,TRBV19,CASSQGQGSSEQYF
15,TRBV29-1,CSVEAEQGGTEKLFF
11,TRBV29-1,CSAETEYEQYF
15,TRBV6-5,CASSYLGSRDEKLFF
14,TRBV2,CASKDGKKNSPLHF
14,TRBV29-1,CSVDRDTSGNTIYF
16,TRBV24-1,CATSETLAKNYNEQFF
16,TRBV20-1,CSAREAGGASNQPQYF
12,TRBV10-3,CAAGRSRETQYF
13,TRBV19,CASSMRRSFEQHF
12,TRBV25-1,CASSSGVEKLFF
14,TRBV9,CASSAVSGSETQYF
17,TRBV19,CASSTFGTVSGANVLTF
16,TRBV7-3,CASSPSPGFSGNTIYF
15,TRBV18,CASSPRTRRFFEQYF
13,TRBV9,CASSVGIGEKLFF
14,TRBV10-3,CAISESHRFTEAFF
11,TRBV2,CAARTVNGYTF
14,TRBV10-3,CASSYSSSQETQYF
15,TRBV19,CASSILTGETGELFF